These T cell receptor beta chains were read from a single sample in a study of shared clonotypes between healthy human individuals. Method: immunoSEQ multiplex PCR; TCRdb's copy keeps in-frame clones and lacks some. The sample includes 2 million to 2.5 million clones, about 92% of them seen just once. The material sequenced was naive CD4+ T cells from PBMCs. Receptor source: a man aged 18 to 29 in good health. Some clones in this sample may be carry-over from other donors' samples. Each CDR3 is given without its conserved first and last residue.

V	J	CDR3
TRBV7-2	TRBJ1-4	ASSLTGGGGNEKLF
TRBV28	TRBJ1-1	ASSSFSRSTEAF
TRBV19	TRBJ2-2	ASSSDGLGGGELF
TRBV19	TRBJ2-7	ASQGQFGSEQY
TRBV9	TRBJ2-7	ASSVATGGQIYEQY
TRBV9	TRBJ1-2	ASRTLGDRGSYGYT
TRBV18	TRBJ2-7	ASSQSGQSYEQY
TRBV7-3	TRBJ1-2	ASSEGQGDYGYT
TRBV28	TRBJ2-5	ASSTAYTGYQETQY
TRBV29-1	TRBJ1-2	SVEPRTLYGYT
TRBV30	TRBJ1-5	AWSASRGPSDQPQH
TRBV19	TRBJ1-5	ASSTRPRGDQPQH
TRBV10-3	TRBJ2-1	AISEPGQGGNEQF
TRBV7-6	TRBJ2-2	ASSPGTSGRAGTGELF
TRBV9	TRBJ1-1	ASSDRDRGRYTEAF
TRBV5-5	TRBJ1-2	ASSLGQNYGYT
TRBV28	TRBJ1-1	ASSAPGSSMNTEAF
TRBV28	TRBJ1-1	ASNLRGWDTEAF
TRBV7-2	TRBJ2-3	ASSLWGTSDTQY
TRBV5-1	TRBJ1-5	ASSLDNPVSQPQH
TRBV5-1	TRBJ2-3	ASSPTAQSTQY
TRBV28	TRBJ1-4	ASSWDSFNEKLF
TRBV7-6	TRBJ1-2	ASSLEAGIGYT
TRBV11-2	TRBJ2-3	ASSFFRKGDTQY
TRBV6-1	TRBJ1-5	ASSASHSNQPQH
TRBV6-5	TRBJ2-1	ASSYWDSNEQF